One and the same sample provided the 2 T cell receptor beta chains below, sequenced in a study of neurological immune-mediated disorders. A single record per CDR3 protein comes from TCRdb applying MiXCR to the 5' RACE reads. The sample includes tens of thousands of distinct CDR3 sequences, 3.5% to 4% of them seen just once. The sample was CD4+ T cells from blood. These receptors all stem from a woman aged 40 to 49 with multiple sclerosis.

At least ten counts were recorded for this clonotype. V gene TRBV20-1 combines with J gene TRBJ1-5; tentative D call: TRBD1 (5 bases). CDR3 length equals 13 residues. CDR1 is DFQATT and CDR2 is SNEGSKA in the germline V gene (reference sequence). V lost 5 bases, J lost 6 bases, and 14 bases lay in between. The chain's CDR3 is CSAVEGLGQPQHF. CDR3 bases: TGCAGTGCTGTGGAGGGGCTAGGTCAGCCCCAGCATTTT.

Ten or more counts support this clonotype. J is TRBJ1-2 and V is TRBV2; possible D gene TRBD1, 6 bases. The CDR3 has 16 amino acids. The V end was cut by 4 bases, the J end by 0 bases, with 15 bases between. Germline V gives CDR1 SNHLY, CDR2 FYNNEI. The CDR3 DNA sequence: TGTGCCAGCAGTGTCCGACGGACAGCAGCTAACTATGGCTACACCTTC. Its translation is CASSVRRTAANYGYTF.